This TCR beta chain originates from a study of cytomegalovirus exposure and HLA in healthy donors. Study summary: The study's early data release held approximately 91 million unique TCRs from HLA-typed donors.

General study points: CMV serostatus was the sole immune exposure information available. In a later analysis, across HLA loci, associated TCR counts were highest for DRB1, lowest for HLA-C. Earlier analysis looked at TCR beta V segments, and most were productive about 90% or about 30% of the time.

The PCR had 60 Vbeta and 13 Jbeta primers. Some clones are missing from TCRdb's copy, which holds only in-frame ones; the method was immunoSEQ multiplex PCR. The sample holds more than 130,000 clones; approximately 80% are singletons and the top ten take 4.9%. With respect to this clone: Its matching antigen is unknown.

Trimming at V came to 5 bases and at J to 8 bases, leaving 6 bases not matched to a gene. Germline-derived CDR1 and CDR2 are PRHDT and FYEKMQ (reference sequence). The CDR3 is made up of 13 amino acids. The sequence came from a woman between 50 and 59 years old in good health and CMV-seronegative. Sequenced sample: PBMCs. V usage is TRBV13 and J usage is TRBJ1-2, with 9 bases matching TRBD1. The CDR3 DNA is TGTGCCAGCAGCCTACAGACAGGGGGGGGCTACACCTTC. Translated, it gives CASSLQTGGGYTF. Drawing the rest from reference TRBV13 and TRBJ1-2, the complete variable domain is AAGVIQSPRHLIKEKRETATLKCYPIPRHDTVYWYQQGPGQDPQFLISFYEKMQSDKGSIPDRFSAQQFSDYHSELNMSSLELGDSALYFCASSLQTGGGYTFGSGTRLTVV.